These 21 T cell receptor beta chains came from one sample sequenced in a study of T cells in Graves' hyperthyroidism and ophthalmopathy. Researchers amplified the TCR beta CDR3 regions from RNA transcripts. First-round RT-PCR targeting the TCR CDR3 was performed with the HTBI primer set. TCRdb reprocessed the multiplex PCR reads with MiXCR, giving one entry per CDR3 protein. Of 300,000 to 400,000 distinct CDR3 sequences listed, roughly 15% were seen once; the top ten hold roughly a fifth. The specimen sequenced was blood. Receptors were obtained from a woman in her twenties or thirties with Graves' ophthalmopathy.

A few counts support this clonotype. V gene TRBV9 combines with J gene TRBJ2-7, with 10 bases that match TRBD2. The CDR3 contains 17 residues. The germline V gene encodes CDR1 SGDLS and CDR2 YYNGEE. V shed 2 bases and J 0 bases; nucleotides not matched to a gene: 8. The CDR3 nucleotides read TGTGCCAGCAGCGTTGGGACTAGCGACCTCGGCTCCTACGAGCAGTACTTC. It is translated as CASSVGTSDLGSYEQYF.

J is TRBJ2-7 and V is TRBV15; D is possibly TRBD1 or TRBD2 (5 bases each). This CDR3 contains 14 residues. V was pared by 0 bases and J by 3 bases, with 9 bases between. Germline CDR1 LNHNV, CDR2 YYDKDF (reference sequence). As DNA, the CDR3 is TGTGCCACCAGCAGAGATGCAGGGAGCTACGAGCAGTACTTC. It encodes CATSRDAGSYEQYF.

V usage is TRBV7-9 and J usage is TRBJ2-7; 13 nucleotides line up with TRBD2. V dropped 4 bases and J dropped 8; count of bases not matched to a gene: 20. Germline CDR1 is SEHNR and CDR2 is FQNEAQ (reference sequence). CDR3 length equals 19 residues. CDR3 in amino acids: CASSSSTRTSGGSSYKQYF. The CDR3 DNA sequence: TGTGCCAGCAGCTCATCAACTCGGACTAGCGGGGGATCGTCTTACAAGCAGTACTTC.

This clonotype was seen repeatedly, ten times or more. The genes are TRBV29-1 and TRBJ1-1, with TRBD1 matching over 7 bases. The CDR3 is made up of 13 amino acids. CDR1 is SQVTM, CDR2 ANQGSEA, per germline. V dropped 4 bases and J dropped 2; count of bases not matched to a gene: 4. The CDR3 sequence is CSVAGTDNTEAFF. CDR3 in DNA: TGCAGCGTTGCCGGGACAGATAACACTGAAGCTTTCTTT. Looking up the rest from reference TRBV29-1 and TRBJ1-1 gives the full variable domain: SAVISQKPSRDICQRGTSLTIQCQVDSQVTMMFWYRQQPGQSLTLIATANQGSEATYESGFVIDKFPISRPNLTFSTLTVSNMSPEDSSIYLCSVAGTDNTEAFFGQGTRLTVV.

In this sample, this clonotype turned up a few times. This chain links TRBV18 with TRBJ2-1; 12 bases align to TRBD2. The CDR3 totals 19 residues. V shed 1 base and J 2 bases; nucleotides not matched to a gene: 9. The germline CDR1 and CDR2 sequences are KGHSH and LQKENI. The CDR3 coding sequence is TGTGCCAGCTCACCACTGTCACTAGCGGGGGGCCGAACCTACAATGAGCAGTTCTTC. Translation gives CASSPLSLAGGRTYNEQFF.

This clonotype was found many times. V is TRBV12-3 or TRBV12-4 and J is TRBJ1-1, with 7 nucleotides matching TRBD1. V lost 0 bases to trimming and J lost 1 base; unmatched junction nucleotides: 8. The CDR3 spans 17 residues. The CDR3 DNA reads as TGTGCCAGCAGTTTAGCCGGGACAGTAAGGGCGAACACTGAAGCTTTCTTT. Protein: CASSLAGTVRANTEAFF.

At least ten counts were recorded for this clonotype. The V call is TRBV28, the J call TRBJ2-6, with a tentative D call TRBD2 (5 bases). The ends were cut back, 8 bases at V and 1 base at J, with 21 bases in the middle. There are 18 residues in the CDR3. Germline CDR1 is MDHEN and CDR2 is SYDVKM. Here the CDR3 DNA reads TGTGCCAGCGGGGAAACCGGCCTAACGGGGTCTGGGGCCAACGTCCTGACTTTC. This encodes CASGETGLTGSGANVLTF.

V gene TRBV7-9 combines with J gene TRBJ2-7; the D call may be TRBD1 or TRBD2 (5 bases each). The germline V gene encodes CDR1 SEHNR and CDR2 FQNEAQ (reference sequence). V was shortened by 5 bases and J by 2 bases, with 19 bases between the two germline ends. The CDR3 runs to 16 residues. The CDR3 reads CASSLTGTGRTYEQYF. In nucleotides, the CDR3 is TGTGCCAGCAGCCTGACTGGGACGGGGAGAACCTACGAGCAGTACTTC. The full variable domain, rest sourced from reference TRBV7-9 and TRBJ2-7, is DTGVSQNPRHKITKRGQNVTFRCDPISEHNRLYWYRQTLGQGPEFLTYFQNEAQLEKSRLLSDRFSAERPKGSFSTLEIQRTEQGDSAMYLCASSLTGTGRTYEQYFGPGTRLTVT.

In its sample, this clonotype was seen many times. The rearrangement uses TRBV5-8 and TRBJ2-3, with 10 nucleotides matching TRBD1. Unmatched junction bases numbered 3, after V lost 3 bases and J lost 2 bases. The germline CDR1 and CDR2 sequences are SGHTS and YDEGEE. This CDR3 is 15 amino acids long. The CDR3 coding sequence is TGTGCCAGCAGCTGGGGACAGGGGCCCACAGATACGCAGTATTTT. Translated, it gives CASSWGQGPTDTQYF. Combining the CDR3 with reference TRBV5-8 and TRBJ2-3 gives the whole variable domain EAGVTQSPTHLIKTRGQQATLRCSPISGHTSVYWYQQALGLGLQFLLWYDEGEERNRGNFPPRFSGRQFPNYSSELNVNALELEDSALYLCASSWGQGPTDTQYFGPGTRLTVL.

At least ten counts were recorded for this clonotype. CDR3 sequence (DNA): TGTGCCAGCAGTTTAGTTCTCCGGGACTATGGCTACACCTTC. It specifies CASSLVLRDYGYTF. J is TRBJ1-2 and V is TRBV12-3 or TRBV12-4; no definite D call. CDR3 length: 14 amino acids. The ends were cut back, 1 base at V and 3 bases at J, with 9 bases in the middle.

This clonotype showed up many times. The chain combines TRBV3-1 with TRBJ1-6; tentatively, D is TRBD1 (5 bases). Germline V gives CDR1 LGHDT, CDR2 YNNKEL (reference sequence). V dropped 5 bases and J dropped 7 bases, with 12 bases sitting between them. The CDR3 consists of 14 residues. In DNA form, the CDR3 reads TGTGCCAGCAGCAAGGGGTCGTTAAATTCACCCCTCCACTTT. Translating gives CASSKGSLNSPLHF. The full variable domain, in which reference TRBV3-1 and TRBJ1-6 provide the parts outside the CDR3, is DTAVSQTPKYLVTQMGNDKSIKCEQNLGHDTMYWYKQDSKKFLKIMFSYNNKELIINETVPNRFSPKSPDKAHLNLHINSLELGDSAVYFCASSKGSLNSPLHFGNGTRLTVT.

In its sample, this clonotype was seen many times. The CDR3 reads CASKGVVRANTEAFF. The CDR3 nucleotides read TGTGCCAGTAAGGGTGTGGTCCGAGCGAACACTGAAGCTTTCTTT. V gene TRBV19 combines with J gene TRBJ1-1; D uncertain. The CDR3 contains 15 residues. Between the trimmed V and J ends, which lost 7 bases and 1 base, there was a span of 16 bases. CDR1 and CDR2 (germline): LNHDA, SQIVND (reference sequence).

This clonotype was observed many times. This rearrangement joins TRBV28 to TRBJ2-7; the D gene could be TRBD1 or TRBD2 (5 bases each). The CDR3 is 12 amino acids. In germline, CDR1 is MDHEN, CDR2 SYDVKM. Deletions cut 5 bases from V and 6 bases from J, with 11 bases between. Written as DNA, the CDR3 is TGTGCCAGCAGTCCCGGGACGCGCGAGCAGTACTTC. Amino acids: CASSPGTREQYF.

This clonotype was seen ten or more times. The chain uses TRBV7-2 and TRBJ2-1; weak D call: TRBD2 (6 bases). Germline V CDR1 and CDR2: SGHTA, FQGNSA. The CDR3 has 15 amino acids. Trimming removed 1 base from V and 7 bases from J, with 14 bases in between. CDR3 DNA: TGTGCCAGCAGCTTAGGCCAGCGAGGAGGGAATGAGCAGTTCTTC. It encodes CASSLGQRGGNEQFF.

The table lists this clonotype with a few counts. The CDR3 region is CAWSARDRGFGANVLTF. In nucleotides, the CDR3 is TGTGCCTGGAGTGCCCGGGACAGGGGTTTTGGGGCCAACGTCCTGACTTTC. This rearrangement joins TRBV30 to TRBJ2-6, with 10 bases identical to TRBD1. Germline CDR1 is GTSNPN and CDR2 is SVGIG (reference sequence). The CDR3 consists of 17 residues. The ends lost 1 base at V and 3 bases at J; junction bases unmatched: 6. Filled out from reference TRBV30 and TRBJ2-6, the complete variable domain reads SQTIHQWPATLVQPVGSPLSLECTVEGTSNPNLYWYRQAAGRGLQLLFYSVGIGQISSEVPQNLSASRPQDRQFILSSKKLLLSDSGFYLCAWSARDRGFGANVLTFGAGSRLTVL.

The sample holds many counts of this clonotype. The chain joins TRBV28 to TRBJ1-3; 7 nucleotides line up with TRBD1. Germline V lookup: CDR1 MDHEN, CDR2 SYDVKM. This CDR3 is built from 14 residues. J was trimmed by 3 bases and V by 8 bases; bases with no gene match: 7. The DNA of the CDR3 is TGTGCCAGCGGATCAACAGGGGATGGAAACACCATATATTTT. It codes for CASGSTGDGNTIYF.

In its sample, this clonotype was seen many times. The CDR3 spells CASSLVEAFF. The CDR3 bases are TGTGCCAGCAGCTTAGTGGAAGCTTTCTTT. The chain employs TRBV13 and TRBJ1-1; D unclear. There are 10 residues in the CDR3. Trimming cost V 1 base and J 8 bases, with 2 bases left between them. CDR1 is PRHDT, CDR2 FYEKMQ, per germline (reference sequence).

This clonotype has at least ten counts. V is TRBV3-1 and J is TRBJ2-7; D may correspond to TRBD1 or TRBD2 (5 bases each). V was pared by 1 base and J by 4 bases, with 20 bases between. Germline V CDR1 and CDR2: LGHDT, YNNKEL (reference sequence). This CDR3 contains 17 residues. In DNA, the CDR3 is TGTGCCAGCAGCCAAGGCCAGTCTGAGCTCGGGGCGTACGAGCAGTACTTC. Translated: CASSQGQSELGAYEQYF.

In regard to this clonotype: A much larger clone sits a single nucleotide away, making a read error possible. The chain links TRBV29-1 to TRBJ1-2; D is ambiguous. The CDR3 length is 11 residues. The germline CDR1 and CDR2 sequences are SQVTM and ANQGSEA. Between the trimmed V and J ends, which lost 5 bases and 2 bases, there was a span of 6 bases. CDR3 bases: TGCAGCGTTACACGGAACTATGGCTACACCTTC. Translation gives CSVTRNYGYTF.

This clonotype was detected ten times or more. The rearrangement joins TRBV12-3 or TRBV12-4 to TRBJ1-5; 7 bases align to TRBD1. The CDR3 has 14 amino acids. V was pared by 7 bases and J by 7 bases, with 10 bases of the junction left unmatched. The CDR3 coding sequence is TGTGCCAGCACCCAGGGGGGGGGCGGGCAGCCCCAGCATTTT. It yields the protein CASTQGGGGQPQHF.

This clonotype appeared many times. CDR3 amino acids: CASSFEGTANTGELFF. DNA of the CDR3: TGTGCCAGCAGCTTCGAGGGGACAGCGAACACCGGGGAGCTGTTTTTT. V gene TRBV11-3 combines with J gene TRBJ2-2; 7 bases align to TRBD1. Germline-derived CDR1 and CDR2 are SGHNT and YENEEA. V shed 3 bases, J shed 0 bases, and the junction held 4 bases outside the gene matches. CDR3 size: 16 residues.